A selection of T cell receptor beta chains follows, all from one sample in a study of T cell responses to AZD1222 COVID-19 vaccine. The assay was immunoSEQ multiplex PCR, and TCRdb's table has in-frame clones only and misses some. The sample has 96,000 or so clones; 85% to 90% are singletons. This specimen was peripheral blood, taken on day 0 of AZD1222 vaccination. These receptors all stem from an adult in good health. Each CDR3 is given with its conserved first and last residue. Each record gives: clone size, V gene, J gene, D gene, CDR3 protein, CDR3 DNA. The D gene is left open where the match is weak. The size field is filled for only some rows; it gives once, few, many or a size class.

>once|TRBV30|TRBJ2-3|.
CAWSGTSTDTQYF
TGTGCCTGGAGTGGAACTAGCACAGATACGCAGTATTTT
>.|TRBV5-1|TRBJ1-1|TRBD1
CASSPGQGGLNTEAFF
TGCGCCAGCAGCCCCGGACAGGGGGGATTGAACACTGAAGCTTTCTTT
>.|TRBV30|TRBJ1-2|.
CAWRADTNYGYTF
TGTGCCTGGAGAGCGGACACCAACTATGGCTACACCTTC
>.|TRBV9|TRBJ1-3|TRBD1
CASSPAGQEENTIYF
TGTGCCAGCAGCCCGGCGGGACAGGAGGAAAACACCATATATTTT
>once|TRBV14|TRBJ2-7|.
CASSQPSREQYF
TGTGCCAGCAGCCAGCCATCCAGGGAGCAGTACTTC
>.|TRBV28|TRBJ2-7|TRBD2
CASSVGTSGSYEQYF
TGTGCCAGCAGCGTGGGGACTAGCGGGAGTTACGAGCAGTACTTC
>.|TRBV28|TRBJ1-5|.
CASSSNSNQPQHF
TGTGCCAGCAGTTCAAATAGCAATCAGCCCCAGCATTTT
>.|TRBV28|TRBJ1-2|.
CASLDSLNYGYTF
TGTGCCAGTTTGGACAGTTTGAACTATGGCTACACCTTC
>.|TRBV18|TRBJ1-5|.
CASSPQAIQPQHF
TGTGCCAGCTCACCACAGGCCATCCAGCCCCAGCATTTT
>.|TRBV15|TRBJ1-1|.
CATSIDWGEAFF
TGTGCCACCAGCATAGATTGGGGTGAAGCTTTCTTT
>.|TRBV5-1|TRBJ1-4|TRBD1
CASSEDRGREKLFF
TGCGCCAGCAGCGAGGACAGGGGGCGTGAAAAACTGTTTTTT
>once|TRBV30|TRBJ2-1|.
CALRGGGSNNEQFF
TGTGCCCTCAGGGGAGGGGGGAGTAACAATGAGCAGTTCTTC
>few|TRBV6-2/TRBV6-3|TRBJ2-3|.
CASSYPHDTQYF
TGTGCCAGCAGTTACCCCCACGATACGCAGTATTTT
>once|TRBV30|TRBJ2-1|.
CAWSPKGVFDEQFF
TGTGCCTGGAGTCCGAAGGGGGTGTTCGATGAGCAGTTCTTC
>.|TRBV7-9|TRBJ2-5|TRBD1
CASSLGTGGIIQETQYF
TGTGCCAGCAGCTTAGGGACAGGGGGGATCATACAAGAGACCCAGTACTTC
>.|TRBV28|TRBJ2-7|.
CASSDPGTYEQYF
TGTGCCAGCAGCGATCCGGGGACCTACGAGCAGTACTTC
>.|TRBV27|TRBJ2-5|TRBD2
CASSFTGGRETQYF
TGTGCCAGCAGTTTCACGGGAGGAAGGGAGACCCAGTACTTC
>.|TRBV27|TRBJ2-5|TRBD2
CASSFLGGRASETQYF
TGTGCCAGCAGTTTTCTCGGCGGGAGGGCTTCGGAGACCCAGTACTTC
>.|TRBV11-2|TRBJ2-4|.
CASSLDLAWRLAKNIQYF
TGTGCCAGCAGCTTAGATCTGGCGTGGCGACTAGCCAAAAACATTCAGTACTTC
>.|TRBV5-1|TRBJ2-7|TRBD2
CASTREGVYEQYF
TGCGCCAGCACCCGGGAGGGGGTATACGAGCAGTACTTC
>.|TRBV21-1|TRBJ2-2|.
CASSKGIRQGRNTGELFF
TGTGCCAGCAGCAAAGGGATAAGACAGGGGAGGAACACCGGGGAGCTGTTTTTT
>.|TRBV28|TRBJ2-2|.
CASRPGVTNTGELFF
TGTGCCAGCAGGCCAGGGGTCACAAACACCGGGGAGCTGTTTTTT
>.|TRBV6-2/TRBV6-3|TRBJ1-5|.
CASSYLYQPQHF
TGTGCCAGCAGTTATCTATACCAGCCCCAGCATTTT
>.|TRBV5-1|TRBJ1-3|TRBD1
CASSGGQGSGNTIYF
TGCGCCAGCAGCGGGGGACAGGGCTCTGGAAACACCATATATTTT
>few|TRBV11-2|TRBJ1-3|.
CASNPVGSGNTIYF
TGTGCCAGCAACCCGGTAGGATCTGGAAACACCATATATTTT
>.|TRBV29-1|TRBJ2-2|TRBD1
CSVYRGAGELFF
TGCAGCGTATACAGGGGAGCCGGGGAGCTGTTTTTT
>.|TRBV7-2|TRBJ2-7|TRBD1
CASSLATGGNYEQYF
TGTGCCAGCAGCTTAGCGACAGGGGGCAACTACGAGCAGTACTTC
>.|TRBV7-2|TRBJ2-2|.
CASSLEIPGELFF
TGTGCCAGCAGCTTAGAGATACCCGGGGAGCTGTTTTTT
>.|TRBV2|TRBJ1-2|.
CASSGYFSGGYTF
TGTGCCAGCAGTGGGTACTTTTCGGGTGGCTACACCTTC
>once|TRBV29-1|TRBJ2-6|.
CSVVEQVSGANVLTF
TGCAGCGTTGTTGAACAGGTCTCTGGGGCCAACGTCCTGACTTTC
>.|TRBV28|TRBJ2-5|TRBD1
CASSSRDRGKARPETQYF
TGTGCCAGCAGTTCTCGGGACAGGGGAAAGGCCAGGCCAGAGACCCAGTACTTC
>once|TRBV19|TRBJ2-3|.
CATNNSPGTDTQYF
TGTGCCACCAACAATTCGCCGGGCACAGATACGCAGTATTTT
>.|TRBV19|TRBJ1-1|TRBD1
CASTRWGQGQNTEAFF
TGTGCCAGTACGCGATGGGGACAGGGGCAAAACACTGAAGCTTTCTTT
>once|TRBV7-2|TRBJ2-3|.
CASSLRLASSTDTQYF
TGTGCCAGCAGCTTGAGGTTAGCGTCTAGCACAGATACGCAGTATTTT
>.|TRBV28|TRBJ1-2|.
CASSFLDGNYGYTF
TGTGCCAGCAGTTTCCTCGACGGGAACTATGGCTACACCTTC
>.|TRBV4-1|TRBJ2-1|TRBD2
CASSTGPGGTYNEQFF
TGCGCCAGCAGTACTGGGCCGGGAGGAACCTACAATGAGCAGTTCTTC
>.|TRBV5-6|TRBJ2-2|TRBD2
CASSSLSGRADGELFF
TGTGCCAGCAGCTCCCTTAGCGGGAGAGCCGACGGGGAGCTGTTTTTT
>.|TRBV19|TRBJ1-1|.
CASSTQERMNTEAFF
TGTGCCAGTAGTACACAGGAGAGGATGAACACTGAAGCTTTCTTT
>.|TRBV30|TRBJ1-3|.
CAWSVPDSGNTIYF
TGTGCCTGGAGTGTACCAGACTCTGGAAACACCATATATTTT
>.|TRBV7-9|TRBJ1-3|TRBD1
CASSYSPGTGAGNTIYF
TGTGCCAGCAGCTACAGTCCCGGGACAGGGGCCGGAAACACCATATATTTT
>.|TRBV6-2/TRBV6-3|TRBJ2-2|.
CASSSRPTGELFF
TGTGCCAGCAGCTCCCGGCCTACCGGGGAGCTGTTTTTT
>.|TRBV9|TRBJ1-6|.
CASSVGRTDSPLHF
TGTGCCAGCAGCGTAGGACGGACAGATTCACCCCTCCACTTT
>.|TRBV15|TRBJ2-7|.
CATSRDLASVEQYF
TGTGCCACCAGCAGAGATCTGGCTAGCGTCGAGCAGTACTTC
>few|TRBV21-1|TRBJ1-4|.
CASSKPGNEKLFF
TGTGCCAGCAGCAAACCCGGGAATGAAAAACTGTTTTTT
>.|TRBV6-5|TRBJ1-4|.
CASSYTQGGEKLFF
TGTGCCAGCAGTTACACGCAGGGTGGGGAAAAACTGTTTTTT
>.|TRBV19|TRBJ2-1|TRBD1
CASSIGGQGFDKGSYNEQFF
TGTGCCAGTAGTATAGGCGGACAGGGCTTCGACAAGGGCTCCTACAATGAGCAGTTCTTC